The 30 T cell receptor beta chains reported below all come from one sample, sequenced in a study of cytomegalovirus exposure and HLA in healthy donors. The PCR ran on 60 Vbeta and 13 Jbeta primers. The table came from immunoSEQ multiplex PCR; TCRdb's copy has only in-frame clones and leaves some out. Of 200,000 to 250,000 clones listed, over 75% are singletons. Specimen: PBMCs. These receptors came from a human donor in good health.

The chain carries TRBV14 and TRBJ1-1; D perhaps matches TRBD1 (5 bases). The CDR3 loop spans 13 amino acids. The V end was cut by 5 bases, the J end by 0 bases, with 7 bases between. CDR1 is SGHDN and CDR2 is FVKESK in the germline V gene. The CDR3 sequence is CASSSQVNTEAFF. Here the CDR3 DNA reads TGTGCCAGCAGCTCACAGGTGAACACTGAAGCTTTCTTT.

This sequence joins TRBV4-3 and TRBJ2-7; TRBD2 matches 8 bases. V lost 4 bases to trimming and J lost 3 bases; unmatched junction nucleotides: 14. The germline CDR1 and CDR2 sequences are LGHNA and YSLEER. This CDR3 spans 17 amino acids. The CDR3 DNA sequence: TGCGCCAGCAGCCTCTTACACCGCGGGGGGTTCAACTACGAGCAGTACTTC. Its protein is CASSLLHRGGFNYEQYF.

The chain couples TRBV7-9 to TRBJ1-5; possible D gene TRBD1, 6 bases. The CDR3 extends over 14 amino acids. V shed 7 bases and J shed 7 bases, with 17 bases lying between them. CDR1 is SEHNR and CDR2 is FQNEAQ in the germline V gene (reference sequence). This chain's CDR3 is CASIHRVKWQPQHF. For the CDR3, the DNA is TGTGCCAGCATCCACAGGGTAAAATGGCAGCCCCAGCATTTT.

The V gene is TRBV6-5, the J gene TRBJ2-1; 9 bases fit TRBD2. Trimming took 4 bases from V and 7 from J; bases not matched to a gene: 11. Germline V gene data show CDR1 as MNHEY and CDR2 as SVGAGI. This CDR3 is 16 amino acids long. The CDR3 bases are TGTGCCAGCAGTTTCCCATTATCTAGCGGGATGAATGAGCAGTTCTTC. It is translated as CASSFPLSSGMNEQFF.

The chain combines TRBV10-1 with TRBJ2-1, with D maybe TRBD2 (7 bases). The V end was cut by 2 bases, the J end by 9 bases, with 17 bases between. Germline V gives CDR1 WNHNN, CDR2 SYGVQD (reference sequence). The length of the CDR3 is 15 residues. The CDR3 DNA sequence: TGCGCCAGCAGTGAGGATATGGGGGGGCTAGGTGAGCAGTTCTTC. It translates to CASSEDMGGLGEQFF.

This clone has just one count. This CDR3 is CASTPGQKNEKLFF. For the CDR3, the DNA is TGTGCCAGCACACCGGGACAGAAGAATGAAAAACTGTTTTTT. The chain carries TRBV25-1 and TRBJ1-4; 7 bases are a match to TRBD1. The J segment lost 5 bases and the V segment lost 7 bases, leaving 7 bases of the junction unmatched. The germline V gene has CDR1 MGHDK and CDR2 SYGVNS. The CDR3 is 14 residues long. Supplemented by reference TRBV25-1 and TRBJ1-4, the full variable domain reads EADIYQTPRYLVIGTGKKITLECSQTMGHDKMYWYQQDPGMELHLIHYSYGVNSTEKGDLSSESTVSRIRTEHFPLTLESARPSHTSQYLCASTPGQKNEKLFFGSGTQLSVL.

The sample holds a few counts of this clone. J is TRBJ2-5 and V is TRBV2; D is unresolved. Matching the DNA end better, TRBJ2-7 makes the J call doubtful. The CDR3 has 11 residues. Germline V gene sequence: CDR1 SNHLY, CDR2 FYNNEI. CDR3 DNA sequence: TGTGCCAGCAGTGAAACCTACGAGCAGTACTTC. Amino acids: CASSETYEQYF.

This clone appeared a single time. This chain links TRBV11-2 with TRBJ2-7, with 10 bases that match TRBD2. Germline CDR1 SGHAT, CDR2 FQNNGV. The CDR3 has 17 residues. J lost 4 bases, V lost 0 bases, and 9 bases had no gene match. The CDR3 here is CASSLDDRVAGGYEQYF. The CDR3 nucleotides are TGTGCCAGCAGCTTAGACGACAGGGTAGCGGGAGGATACGAGCAGTACTTC.

V is TRBV4-1 and J is TRBJ2-1; the match to TRBD2 covers 12 bases. This CDR3 is built from 15 residues. Unmatched junction bases numbered 3, after V lost 2 bases and J lost 7 bases. Germline V gene data show CDR1 as MGHRA and CDR2 as YSYEKL. The CDR3 sequence: CASSQRGLAGNEQFF. The CDR3, as DNA: TGCGCCAGCAGCCAAAGAGGACTAGCGGGGAATGAGCAGTTCTTC.

This chain connects TRBV7-6 to TRBJ2-5; 11 bases line up with TRBD2. The CDR3 length is 16 residues. The V gene's germline CDR1 is SGHVS and CDR2 FNYEAQ. V shed 2 bases, J shed 2 bases, and the junction held 4 bases outside the gene matches. The chain's CDR3 is CASSLNLAGGQETQYF. The CDR3 DNA reads TGTGCCAGCAGCTTAAACCTAGCGGGAGGACAAGAGACCCAGTACTTC. The full variable domain, its missing parts supplied by reference TRBV7-6 and TRBJ2-5, is GAGVSQSPRYKVTKRGQDVALRCDPISGHVSLYWYRQALGQGPEFLTYFNYEAQQDKSGLPNDRFSAERPEGSISTLTIQRTEQRDSAMYRCASSLNLAGGQETQYFGPGTRLLVL.

The chain combines TRBV29-1 with TRBJ2-7; TRBD2 matches 8 bases. This CDR3 comprises 16 residues. Germline assignment: CDR1 SQVTM and CDR2 ANQGSEA. Trimming at V came to 7 bases and at J to 1 base, leaving 15 bases not matched to a gene. The CDR3 is CSARAGPSGPSYEQYF. CDR3 nucleotide sequence: TGCAGCGCCCGGGCGGGTCCTAGCGGGCCTTCCTACGAGCAGTACTTC.

The chain joins TRBV6-5 to TRBJ2-1; D call uncertain. Trimming took 6 bases from V and 1 from J, leaving 13 bases between them. The germline CDR1 and CDR2 sequences are MNHEY and SVGAGI. This CDR3 contains 15 residues. The CDR3 here is CASRRSLNSYNEQFF. The CDR3 nucleotides read TGTGCCAGCAGACGGAGCCTAAATTCCTACAATGAGCAGTTCTTC.

The V call is TRBV25-1, the J call TRBJ2-3; 11 nucleotides match TRBD2. From germline, CDR1 is MGHDK and CDR2 SYGVNS. The V gene end was trimmed by 5 bases and the J gene end by 4 bases; junction bases not matched to a gene: 8. The CDR3 contains 16 residues. CDR3 amino acids: CASSRIAGGSSDTQYF. Written as DNA, the CDR3 is TGTGCCAGCAGTAGGATAGCGGGAGGGAGCTCAGATACGCAGTATTTT.

The J gene is TRBJ2-1, the V gene TRBV4-3; 8 bases map to TRBD2. CDR1 and CDR2 (germline): LGHNA, YSLEER. V gave up 3 bases and J gave up 7 bases; unmatched junction bases: 2. CDR3 length: 13 amino acids. The chain's CDR3 is CASSQIAGNEQFF. In DNA, the CDR3 is TGCGCCAGCAGCCAGATAGCGGGAAATGAGCAGTTCTTC.

This rearrangement joins TRBV9 to TRBJ2-5, with D maybe TRBD2 (5 bases). Trimming left V 4 bases short and J 4 bases short, with 17 bases between. From germline, CDR1 is SGDLS and CDR2 YYNGEE. This CDR3 contains 15 residues. The CDR3 DNA reads as TGTGCCAGCAGCATGGACTCACCAACGGGAGAGACCCAGTACTTC. It yields the protein CASSMDSPTGETQYF.

In this sample, this clone turned up once. CDR3 protein: CASGSPRGRENPGELFF. In DNA, the CDR3 is TGTGCTAGTGGTTCACCCAGGGGACGAGAGAATCCCGGGGAGCTGTTTTTT. The chain has TRBV12-5 and TRBJ2-2, with D possibly TRBD1 on 6 matching bases. V was shortened by 4 bases and J by 6 bases, with 21 bases between the two germline ends. Germline loops: CDR1 LGHNT, CDR2 FRNRAP. CDR3 size: 17 residues.

Only one count was recorded for this clone. V usage is TRBV4-1 and J usage is TRBJ1-5, with D unclear. The V gene lost 3 bases and the J gene lost 4 bases, with 10 bases spanning the gap. Germline V gene sequence: CDR1 MGHRA, CDR2 YSYEKL. The CDR3 contains 14 residues. CDR3 in amino acids: CASSQRAGNQPQHF. In DNA form, the CDR3 reads TGCGCCAGCAGCCAGAGGGCCGGGAATCAGCCCCAGCATTTT.

This clone was detected only once. The chain uses TRBV4-1 and TRBJ2-1, with TRBD2 as a possible D gene (5 bases). Deletions cut 5 bases from V and 1 base from J, with 12 bases between. This CDR3 spans 15 amino acids. CDR1 and CDR2 (germline): MGHRA, YSYEKL. CDR3 sequence reads: CASSDGGESYNEQFF. The CDR3 nucleotides are TGCGCCAGCAGCGACGGAGGAGAATCCTACAATGAGCAGTTCTTC.

J is TRBJ2-7 and V is TRBV2, with a possible D match to TRBD1 (6 bases). CDR3 length: 13 residues. CDR1 and CDR2 (germline): SNHLY, FYNNEI. V dropped 9 bases and J dropped 2 bases, with 14 bases sitting between them. CDR3 sequence: CARGVAGAYEQYF. Here the CDR3 DNA reads TGTGCCAGAGGGGTCGCAGGGGCCTACGAGCAGTACTTC.

The V call is TRBV10-3, the J call TRBJ1-1; 7 positions match TRBD1. The length of the CDR3 is 16 residues. The germline CDR1 and CDR2 sequences are ENHRY and SYGVKD. J was trimmed by 0 bases and V by 6 bases; bases with no gene match: 10. The DNA of the CDR3 is TGTGCCATCAGCGTAGACAGGGAGCGTCTGAACACTGAAGCTTTCTTT. As protein: CAISVDRERLNTEAFF.

The chain uses TRBV13 and TRBJ2-7; 8 bases map to TRBD2. From germline, CDR1 is PRHDT and CDR2 FYEKMQ (reference sequence). The CDR3 is 15 amino acids. V lost 7 bases and J lost 3; bases outside the gene matches: 11. In nucleotides, the CDR3 is TGTGCCAGCACCCGTGGGGGCGGGAGGAGCTACGAGCAGTACTTC. It translates to CASTRGGGRSYEQYF.

This clone came up a few times. This chain uses TRBV6-1 with TRBJ1-1; 7 nucleotides match TRBD1. The CDR3 is 13 amino acids. Trimming took 9 bases from V and 0 from J; bases not matched to a gene: 4. Germline V CDR1 and CDR2: MNHNS, SASEGT. Written as DNA, the CDR3 is TGTGCCAGTCGACAGGGAATGAACACTGAAGCTTTCTTT. This sequence encodes CASRQGMNTEAFF.

The rearrangement joins TRBV29-1 to TRBJ2-5; D remains unclear. Germline assignment: CDR1 SQVTM and CDR2 ANQGSEA. Between the trimmed V and J ends, which lost 6 bases and 4 bases, there was a span of 15 bases. CDR3 length equals 13 residues. CDR3 sequence (DNA): TGCAGCGTAGCTCAATCGGGTGGAGAGACCCAGTACTTC. Its translation: CSVAQSGGETQYF.

The rearrangement links TRBV25-1 to TRBJ1-1, with TRBD1 matching over 8 bases. The germline gives CDR1 MGHDK, CDR2 SYGVNS. After removal of 4 bases from V and 1 base from J, the junction contained 8 bases not matched to a gene. The CDR3 has 16 amino acids. CDR3: CASSADRDWANTEAFF. The CDR3 region has the DNA TGTGCCAGCAGTGCGGACAGGGATTGGGCGAACACTGAAGCTTTCTTT.

V usage is TRBV5-1 and J usage is TRBJ2-5; 10 nucleotides match TRBD1. Germline CDR1 reads SGHRS; CDR2 reads YFSETQ. The CDR3 contains 15 residues. Trimming at V came to 2 bases and at J to 0 bases, leaving 1 base not matched to a gene. The chain's CDR3 is CASSFGQGDQETQYF. Written as DNA, the CDR3 is TGCGCCAGCAGCTTCGGACAGGGGGACCAAGAGACCCAGTACTTC.

This clone came up once. This same CDR3 is encoded by further DNA sequences in the sample. The chain has TRBV9 and TRBJ2-7; D gene ambiguous. Trimming took 7 bases from V and 0 from J, leaving 14 bases between them. The CDR3 runs 14 residues. Germline CDR1 SGDLS, CDR2 YYNGEE. For the CDR3, the DNA is TGTGCCAGCGCCGCAGGCCTCCACTCCTACGAGCAGTACTTC. This sequence encodes CASAAGLHSYEQYF.

The chain joins TRBV6-4 to TRBJ1-2, with D tentatively TRBD1 (6 bases). There are 13 residues in the CDR3. Between the trimmed V and J ends, which lost 4 bases and 2 bases, there was a span of 8 bases. The V gene's germline CDR1 is MRHNA and CDR2 SNTAGT. CDR3 loop: CASSVGQNYGYTF. CDR3 in DNA: TGTGCCAGCAGTGTAGGACAGAACTATGGCTACACCTTC.

This clone was observed a handful of times. The rearrangement links TRBV6-1 to TRBJ1-1; 9 bases map to TRBD1. CDR1 MNHNS and CDR2 SASEGT come from the germline V gene. This CDR3 spans 12 amino acids. V was clipped by 10 bases and J by 5 bases; unmatched bases: 5. The CDR3 sequence: CATGTGWTEAFF. The CDR3 DNA is TGTGCCACTGGGACAGGGTGGACTGAAGCTTTCTTT.

For the CDR3, the DNA is TGCGCCAGCAGCCCGGACAGGGAATCTTATGGCTACACCTTC. This codes for CASSPDRESYGYTF. This sequence joins TRBV5-1 and TRBJ1-2; 8 bases agree with TRBD1. The CDR3 totals 14 residues. Losses at the gene ends were 4 bases for V and 5 bases for J; bases not matched to a gene: 7. Germline CDR1 is SGHRS and CDR2 is YFSETQ.

The chain combines TRBV28 with TRBJ1-1, with D uncertain. V gave up 6 bases and J gave up 11 bases, with 13 bases separating them. The CDR3 length is 11 residues. Germline CDR1 reads MDHEN; CDR2 reads SYDVKM. CDR3 in DNA: TGTGCCAGCAGAATTGAGGTGAAGGCTTTCTTT. Translation gives CASRIEVKAFF.